The sequence of this T cell receptor (beta chain) was determined in a study of T cell changes during pregnancy in multiple sclerosis (dated by TCRdb to the late 2010s). For context, the study as a whole: In women with multiple sclerosis, the researchers looked at how the T cell repertoire shifted as pregnancy progressed.

The protocol used for the library was the immunoSEQ multiplex PCR assay. The table comes from immuneACCESS by way of TCRdb, which keeps in-frame sequences with V and J called. Part of the clones is missing from these tables; in studies checked, under half for an unresolved V gene and the rest for unknown reasons. The sample table shows 45,000 to 50,000 clones, and 80% to 95% are seen once. The top ten clonotypes cover under 2.5% of the sample. V is cut by 2 bases and J by 7 bases, and the space between the germline ends is 12 bases. Looking up the germline V gene yields CDR1 SGHRS and CDR2 YFSETQ. Its CDR3 holds 14 amino acids, cysteine through phenylalanine. CDR3 DNA is the only sequence kept; it has 42 bases, read in frame from the first base. About this clone: Its antigen has not been determined. It has no much larger one-base neighbor in the sample; base qualities were not kept.

The sample consisted of peripheral blood, taken in the third trimester of pregnancy. The clonotype was recovered from a female donor with multiple sclerosis, enrolled in a pregnancy study. The rearranged chain carries TRBV5-1 and TRBJ2-2; TRBD1 is perhaps the D gene, given 7 matching bases. The DNA sequence follows: TGCGCCAGCAGCTTCCAGGGGGAGGACGGGGAGCTGTTTTTT. This translates into CASSFQGEDGELFF.